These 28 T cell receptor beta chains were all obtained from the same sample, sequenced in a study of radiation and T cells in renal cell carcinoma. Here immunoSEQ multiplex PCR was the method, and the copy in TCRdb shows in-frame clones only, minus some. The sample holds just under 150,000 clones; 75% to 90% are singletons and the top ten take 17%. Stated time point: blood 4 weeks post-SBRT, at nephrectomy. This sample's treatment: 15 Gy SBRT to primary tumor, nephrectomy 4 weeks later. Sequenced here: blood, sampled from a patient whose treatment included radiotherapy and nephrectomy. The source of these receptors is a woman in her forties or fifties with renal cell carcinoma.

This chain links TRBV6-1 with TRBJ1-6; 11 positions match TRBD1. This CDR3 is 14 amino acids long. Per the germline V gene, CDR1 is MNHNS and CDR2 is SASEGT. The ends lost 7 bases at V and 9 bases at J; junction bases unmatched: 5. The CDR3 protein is CASTRTGGPSPLHF. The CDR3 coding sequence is TGTGCCAGCACGAGGACAGGGGGCCCTTCACCCCTCCACTTT.

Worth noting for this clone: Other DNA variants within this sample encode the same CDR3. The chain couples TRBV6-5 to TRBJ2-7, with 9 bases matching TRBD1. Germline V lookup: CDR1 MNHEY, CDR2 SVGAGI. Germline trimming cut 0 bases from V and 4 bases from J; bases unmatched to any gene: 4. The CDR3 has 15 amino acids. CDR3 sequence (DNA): TGTGCCAGCAGTTACTCGGGGGACAGGGATTACGAGCAGTACTTC. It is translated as CASSYSGDRDYEQYF.

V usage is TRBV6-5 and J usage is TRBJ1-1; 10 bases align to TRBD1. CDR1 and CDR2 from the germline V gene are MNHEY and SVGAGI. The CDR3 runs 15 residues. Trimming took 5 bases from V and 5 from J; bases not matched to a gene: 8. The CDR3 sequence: CASSSRDRGVTEAFF. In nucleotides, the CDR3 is TGTGCCAGCAGTAGCCGGGACAGGGGCGTGACTGAAGCTTTCTTT.

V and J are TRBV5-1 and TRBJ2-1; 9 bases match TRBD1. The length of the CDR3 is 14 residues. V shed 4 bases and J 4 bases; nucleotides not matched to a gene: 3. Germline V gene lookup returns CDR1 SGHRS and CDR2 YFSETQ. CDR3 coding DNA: TGCGCCAGCAGCACAGGGACAGGGTACAATGAGCAGTTCTTC. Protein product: CASSTGTGYNEQFF.

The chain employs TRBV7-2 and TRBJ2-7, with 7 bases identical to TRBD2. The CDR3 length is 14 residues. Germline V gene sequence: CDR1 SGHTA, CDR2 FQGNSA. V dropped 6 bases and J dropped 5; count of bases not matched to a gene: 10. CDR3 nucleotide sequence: TGTGCCAGCAGTCCGGGCGGGAGAGGTAACGAGCAGTACTTC. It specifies CASSPGGRGNEQYF.

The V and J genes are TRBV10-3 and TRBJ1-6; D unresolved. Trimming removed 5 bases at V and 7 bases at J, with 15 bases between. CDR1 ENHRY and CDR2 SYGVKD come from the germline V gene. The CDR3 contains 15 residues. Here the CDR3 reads CAISTAGPANSPLHF. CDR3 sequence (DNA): TGTGCCATCAGTACTGCCGGGCCAGCAAATTCACCCCTCCACTTT.

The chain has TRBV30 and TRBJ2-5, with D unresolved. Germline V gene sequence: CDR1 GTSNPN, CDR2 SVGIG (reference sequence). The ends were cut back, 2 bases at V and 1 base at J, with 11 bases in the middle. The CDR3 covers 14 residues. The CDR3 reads CAWSHSYSQETQYF. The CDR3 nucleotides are TGTGCCTGGAGTCATAGTTACAGCCAAGAGACCCAGTACTTC.

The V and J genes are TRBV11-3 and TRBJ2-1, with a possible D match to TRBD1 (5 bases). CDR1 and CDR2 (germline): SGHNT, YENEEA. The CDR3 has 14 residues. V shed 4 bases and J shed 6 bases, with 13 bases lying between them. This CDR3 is CASSSQDNPNEQFF. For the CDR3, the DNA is TGTGCCAGCAGCTCTCAGGACAACCCCAATGAGCAGTTCTTC. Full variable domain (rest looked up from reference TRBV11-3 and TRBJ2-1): EAGVVQSPRYKIIEKKQPVAFWCNPISGHNTLYWYLQNLGQGPELLIRYENEEAVDDSQLPKDRFSAERLKGVDSTLKIQPAELGDSAVYLCASSSQDNPNEQFFGPGTRLTVL.

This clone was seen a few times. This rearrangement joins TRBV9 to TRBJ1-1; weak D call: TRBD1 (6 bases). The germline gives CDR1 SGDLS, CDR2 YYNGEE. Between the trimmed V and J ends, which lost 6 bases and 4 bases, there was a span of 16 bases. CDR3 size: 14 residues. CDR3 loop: CASNPGQFATEAFF. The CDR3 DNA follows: TGTGCCAGCAACCCCGGACAGTTTGCCACTGAAGCTTTCTTT.

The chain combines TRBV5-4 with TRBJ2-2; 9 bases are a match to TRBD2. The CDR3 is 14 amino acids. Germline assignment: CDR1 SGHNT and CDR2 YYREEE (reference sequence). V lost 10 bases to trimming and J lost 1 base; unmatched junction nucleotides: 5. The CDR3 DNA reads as TGTGCCGGATCGACTAGCGGGAACACCGGGGAGCTGTTTTTT. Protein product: CAGSTSGNTGELFF.

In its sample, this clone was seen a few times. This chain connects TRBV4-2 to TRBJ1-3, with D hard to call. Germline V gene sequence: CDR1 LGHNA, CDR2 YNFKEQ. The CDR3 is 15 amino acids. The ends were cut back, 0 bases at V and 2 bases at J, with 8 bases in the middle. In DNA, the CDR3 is TGTGCCAGCAGCCAAGATACCACCACTGGAAACACCATATATTTT. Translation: CASSQDTTTGNTIYF.

The CDR3 sequence is CASSQVAMGRNIQYF. The CDR3 region has the DNA TGTGCCAGCAGTCAAGTAGCCATGGGACGGAACATTCAGTACTTC. The chain couples TRBV6-5 to TRBJ2-4; the D call may be TRBD1 or TRBD2 (5 bases each). Looked up from germline, CDR1 is MNHEY and CDR2 is SVGAGI. V was cut by 5 bases and J by 7 bases, with 18 bases left in between. The CDR3 totals 15 residues.

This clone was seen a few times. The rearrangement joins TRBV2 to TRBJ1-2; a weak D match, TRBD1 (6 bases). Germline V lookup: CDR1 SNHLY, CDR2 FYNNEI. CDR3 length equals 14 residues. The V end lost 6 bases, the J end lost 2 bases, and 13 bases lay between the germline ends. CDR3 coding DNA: TGTGCCAGCAGGTGGGGGGCAGGGAACTATGGCTACACCTTC. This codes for CASRWGAGNYGYTF.

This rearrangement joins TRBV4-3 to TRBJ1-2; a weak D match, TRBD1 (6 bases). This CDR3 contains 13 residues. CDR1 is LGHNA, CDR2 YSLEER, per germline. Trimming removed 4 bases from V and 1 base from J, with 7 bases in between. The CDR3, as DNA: TGCGCCAGCAGCCGGACAGTTAACTATGGCTACACCTTC. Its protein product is CASSRTVNYGYTF.

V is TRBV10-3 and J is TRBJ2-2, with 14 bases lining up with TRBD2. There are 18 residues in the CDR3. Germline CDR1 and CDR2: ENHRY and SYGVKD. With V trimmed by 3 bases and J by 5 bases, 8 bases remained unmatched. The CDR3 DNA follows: TGTGCCATCAGTGATCCCCGACTAGCGGGGGGGCAGACCGGGGAGCTGTTTTTT. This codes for CAISDPRLAGGQTGELFF.

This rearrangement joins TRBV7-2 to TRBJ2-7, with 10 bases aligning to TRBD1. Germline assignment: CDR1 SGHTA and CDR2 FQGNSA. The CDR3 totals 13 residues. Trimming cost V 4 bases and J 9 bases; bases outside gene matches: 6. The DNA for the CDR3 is TGTGCCAGCAGCTACCCGGGACAGGGGCGGCAGTACTTC. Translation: CASSYPGQGRQYF.

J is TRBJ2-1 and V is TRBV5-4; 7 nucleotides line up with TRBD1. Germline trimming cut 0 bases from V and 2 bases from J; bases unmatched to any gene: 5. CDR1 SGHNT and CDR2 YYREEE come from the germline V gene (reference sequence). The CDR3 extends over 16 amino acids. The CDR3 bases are TGTGCCAGCAGCTTGGCCTTAGGGGGCGCCTACAATGAGCAGTTCTTC. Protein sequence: CASSLALGGAYNEQFF.

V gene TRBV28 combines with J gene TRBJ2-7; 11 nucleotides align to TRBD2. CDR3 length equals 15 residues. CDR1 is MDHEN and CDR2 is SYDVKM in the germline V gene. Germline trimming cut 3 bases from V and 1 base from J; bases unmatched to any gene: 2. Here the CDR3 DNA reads TGTGCCAGCAGTTTGACTAGCGGGGATTCCTACGAGCAGTACTTC. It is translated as CASSLTSGDSYEQYF.

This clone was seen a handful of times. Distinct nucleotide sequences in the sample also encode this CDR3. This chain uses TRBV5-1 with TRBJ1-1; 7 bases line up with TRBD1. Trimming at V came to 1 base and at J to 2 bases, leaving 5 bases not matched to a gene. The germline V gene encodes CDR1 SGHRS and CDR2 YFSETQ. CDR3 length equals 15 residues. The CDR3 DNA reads TGCGCCAGCAGCTTGTCCGGGACAGCCAACACTGAAGCTTTCTTT. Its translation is CASSLSGTANTEAFF.

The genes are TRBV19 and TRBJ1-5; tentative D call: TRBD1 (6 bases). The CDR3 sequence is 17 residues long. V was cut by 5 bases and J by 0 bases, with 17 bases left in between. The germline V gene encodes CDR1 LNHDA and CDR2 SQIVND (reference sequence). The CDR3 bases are TGTGCCAGTAGTGTCGCCTCTACAGGGTATAGCAATCAGCCCCAGCATTTT. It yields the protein CASSVASTGYSNQPQHF.

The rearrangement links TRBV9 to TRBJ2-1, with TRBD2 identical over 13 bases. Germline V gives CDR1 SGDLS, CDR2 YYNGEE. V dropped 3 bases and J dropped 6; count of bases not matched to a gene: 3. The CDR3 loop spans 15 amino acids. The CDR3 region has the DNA TGTGCCAGCAGCGAGGGGACTAGCGGGACCAATGAGCAGTTCTTC. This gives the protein CASSEGTSGTNEQFF.

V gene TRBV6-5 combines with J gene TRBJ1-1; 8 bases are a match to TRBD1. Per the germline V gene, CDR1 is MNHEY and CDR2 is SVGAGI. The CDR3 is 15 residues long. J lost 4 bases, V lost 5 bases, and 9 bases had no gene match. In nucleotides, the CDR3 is TGTGCCAGCAGTGCAGACAGGGGCTGGAGCACTGAAGCTTTCTTT. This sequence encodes CASSADRGWSTEAFF.

For the CDR3, the DNA is TGTGCCAGCAGCGCTGTAGCGGGAGGGCCGATGGAGCAGTTCTTC. Amino acids: CASSAVAGGPMEQFF. The chain employs TRBV9 and TRBJ2-1, with 11 bases matching TRBD2. The CDR3 consists of 15 residues. The V segment lost 3 bases and the J segment 10 bases; nucleotides outside the gene matches: 9. Looked up from germline, CDR1 is SGDLS and CDR2 is YYNGEE. Together with reference TRBV9 and TRBJ2-1, the CDR3 gives the full variable domain: DSGVTQTPKHLITATGQRVTLRCSPRSGDLSVYWYQQSLDQGLQFLIQYYNGEERAKGNILERFSAQQFPDLHSELNLSSLELGDSALYFCASSAVAGGPMEQFFGPGTRLTVL.

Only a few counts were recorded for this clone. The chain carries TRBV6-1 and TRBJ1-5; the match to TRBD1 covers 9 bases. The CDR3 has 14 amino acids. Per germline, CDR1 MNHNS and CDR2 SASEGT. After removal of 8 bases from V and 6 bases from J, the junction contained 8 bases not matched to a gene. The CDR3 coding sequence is TGTGCCAGCGTGGAGACAGGGGGAGGTCAGCCCCAGCATTTT. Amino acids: CASVETGGGQPQHF.

CDR3 protein: CASSLSRSSYGYTF. The CDR3 nucleotides read TGTGCCAGCAGTTTGAGCAGGAGCTCCTATGGCTACACCTTC. The chain recombines TRBV6-5 with TRBJ1-2; D remains unclear. CDR1 and CDR2 from the germline V gene are MNHEY and SVGAGI. The CDR3 consists of 14 residues. With 4 bases removed from V and 4 bases from J, the gap between germline ends came to 13 bases.

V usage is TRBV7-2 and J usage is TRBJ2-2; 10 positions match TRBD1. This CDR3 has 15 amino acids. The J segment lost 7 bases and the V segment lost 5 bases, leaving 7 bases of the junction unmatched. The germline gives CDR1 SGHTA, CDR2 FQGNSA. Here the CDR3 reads CASSPGTGVGGELFF. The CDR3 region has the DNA TGTGCCAGCAGCCCTGGGACAGGGGTGGGCGGGGAGCTGTTTTTT.

This chain's CDR3 is CASSWTPLAAPVGQFF. As DNA, the CDR3 is TGTGCCAGCAGCTGGACACCTCTAGCGGCACCAGTAGGGCAGTTCTTC. This chain uses TRBV27 with TRBJ2-1; 7 nucleotides match TRBD2. This CDR3 has 16 amino acids. Germline CDR1 and CDR2: MNHEY and SMNVEV (reference sequence). Trimming took 6 bases from V and 12 from J; bases not matched to a gene: 20.

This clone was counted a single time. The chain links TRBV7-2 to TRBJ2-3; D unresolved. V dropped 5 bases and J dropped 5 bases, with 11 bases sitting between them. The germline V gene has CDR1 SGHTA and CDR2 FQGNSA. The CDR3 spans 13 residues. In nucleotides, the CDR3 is TGTGCCAGCAGCCCTACCGCACGAGATACGCAGTATTTT. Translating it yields CASSPTARDTQYF.